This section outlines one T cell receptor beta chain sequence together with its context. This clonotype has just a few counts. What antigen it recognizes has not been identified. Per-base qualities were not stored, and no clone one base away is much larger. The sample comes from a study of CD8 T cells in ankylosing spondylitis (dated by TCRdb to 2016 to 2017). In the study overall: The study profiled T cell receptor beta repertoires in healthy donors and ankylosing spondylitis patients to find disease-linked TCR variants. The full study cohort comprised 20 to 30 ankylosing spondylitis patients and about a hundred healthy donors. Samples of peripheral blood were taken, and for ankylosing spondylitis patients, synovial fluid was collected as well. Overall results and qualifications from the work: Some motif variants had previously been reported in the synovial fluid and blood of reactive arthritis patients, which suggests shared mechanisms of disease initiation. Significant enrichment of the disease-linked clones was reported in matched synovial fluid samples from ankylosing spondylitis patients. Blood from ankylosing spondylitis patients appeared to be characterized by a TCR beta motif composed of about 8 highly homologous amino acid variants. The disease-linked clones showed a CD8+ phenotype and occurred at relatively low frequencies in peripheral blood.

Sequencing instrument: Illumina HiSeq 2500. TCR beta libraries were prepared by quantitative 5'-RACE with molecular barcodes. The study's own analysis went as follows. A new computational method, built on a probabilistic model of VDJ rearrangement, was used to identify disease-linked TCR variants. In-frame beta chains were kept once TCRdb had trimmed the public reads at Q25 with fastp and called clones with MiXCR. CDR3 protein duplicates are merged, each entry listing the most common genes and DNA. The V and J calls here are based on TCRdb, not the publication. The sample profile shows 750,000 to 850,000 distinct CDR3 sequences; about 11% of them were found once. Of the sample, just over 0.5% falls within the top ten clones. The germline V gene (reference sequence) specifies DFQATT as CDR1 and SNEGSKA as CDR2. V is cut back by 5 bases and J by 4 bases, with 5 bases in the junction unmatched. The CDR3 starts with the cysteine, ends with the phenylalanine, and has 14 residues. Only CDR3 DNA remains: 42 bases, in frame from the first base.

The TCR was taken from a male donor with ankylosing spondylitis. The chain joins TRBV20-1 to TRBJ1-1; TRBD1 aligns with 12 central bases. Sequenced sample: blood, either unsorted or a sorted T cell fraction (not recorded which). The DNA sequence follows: TGCAGTGCTGGGGACAGGGGGCCGGGCACTGAAGCTTTCTTT. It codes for CSAGDRGPGTEAFF.